This T cell receptor beta chain comes out of a study of blood T cell repertoires in COVID-19 (dated by TCRdb to the early 2020s). For the study in its entirety: Collaborator samples came from the United States, Italy and Spain and covered acute and convalescent phases of COVID-19. The material from the prospective study consisted of cDNA or gDNA derived from T cells, B-cell-depleted T cells, or PBMCs. Deeply sampled blood TCRbeta repertoires from subjects exposed to, actively infected with, or recovered from COVID-19 were included in the dataset. The repertoires were released in a freely available public database intended as a resource for research on the immune response to SARS-CoV-2. Samples were obtained from the ongoing ImmuneRACE study (first 160 participants) and from over 1,000 subjects provided by 6 global collaborators. Sample metadata almost always included a de-identified subject ID, COVID-19 status, age in years and sex. HLA class I and class II types, where available, came from metadata supplied by the sample provider rather than from assay-based typing. Broader findings and caveats from the paper: The quantity of clinical and demographic metadata differed by source and by participant and was supplied without curation.

The collaborating institutions used their own protocols to collect whole blood in K2EDTA tubes. Collaborator samples were shipped for TCRbeta analysis as frozen whole blood, isolated PBMCs, or DNA extracted from either sample type. From the germline V gene, CDR1 is MNHEY and CDR2 is SVGAGI. The cysteine opens and the phenylalanine closes a CDR3 of 14 amino acids. Solely the CDR3 DNA is kept, with 42 bases framed from the first base. Cut back by 5 bases and 2 bases, the V and J ends lie 12 bases apart. TCRbeta CDR3 regions were amplified from genomic DNA using the immunoSEQ Assay, a bias-controlled multiplex PCR. In the source study's methods: Within the assay, amplification of reference gene primers was used to estimate how many nucleated cells each sample contained. To quantify the absolute abundance of each unique TCRbeta CDR3 rearrangement, sequence reads were collapsed and filtered. For each sample, productive Simpson clonality was calculated as the square root of Simpson's diversity index across productive rearrangements. As stored in TCRdb, this immuneACCESS dataset retains in-frame rearrangements with V and J assigned. A fraction of the clones does not appear; measured against another copy, unresolved V genes explain less than half of the discrepancy, and the remainder lacks a known reason. V and J calls and clone size are given by that table; D and trimming were obtained from the DNA. This sample holds some 170,000 clones; about 74% were observed only once. Jointly, the top ten make up less than 9.5% of the sample.

To note about this clone: No antigen is known for it. Nothing much larger sits one base from this clone, and base qualities are not available.

The source material was peripheral blood. The chain is encoded by TRBV6-5 joined to TRBJ1-1; TRBD1 could be the D gene, as 5 bases match. This sequence was found in a man between 60 and 75 years old with acute or convalescent COVID-19. The sequenced DNA: TGTGCCAGCAGTCATGACAGAATAAACACTGAAGCTTTCTTT. Translated, it gives CASSHDRINTEAFF.